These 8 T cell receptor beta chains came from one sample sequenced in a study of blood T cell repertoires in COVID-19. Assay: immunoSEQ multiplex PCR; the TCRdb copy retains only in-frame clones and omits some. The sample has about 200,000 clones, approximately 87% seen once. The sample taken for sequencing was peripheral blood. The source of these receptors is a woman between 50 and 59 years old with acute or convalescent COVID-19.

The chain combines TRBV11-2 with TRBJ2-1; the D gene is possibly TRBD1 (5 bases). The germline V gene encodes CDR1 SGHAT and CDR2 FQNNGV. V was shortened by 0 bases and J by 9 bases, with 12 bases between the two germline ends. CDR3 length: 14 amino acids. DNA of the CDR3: TGTGCCAGCAGCTTAGATGCAGGGCCCTTTGAGCAGTTCTTC. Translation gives CASSLDAGPFEQFF.

In nucleotides, the CDR3 is TGTGCCAGCAACCCAGGGCCCGGGGCCAACGTCCTGACTTTC. Amino acid sequence: CASNPGPGANVLTF. V usage is TRBV11-3 and J usage is TRBJ2-6; weak D call: TRBD1 (5 bases). The V and J ends lost 7 bases and 4 bases respectively, with 11 bases between them. The germline CDR1 and CDR2 sequences are SGHNT and YENEEA. The CDR3 contains 14 residues.

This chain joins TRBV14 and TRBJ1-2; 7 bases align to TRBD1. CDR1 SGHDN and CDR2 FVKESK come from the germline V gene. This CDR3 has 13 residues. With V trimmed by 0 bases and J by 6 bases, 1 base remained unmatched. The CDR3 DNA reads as TGTGCCAGCAGCCAAGATAGGGGGCATGGCTACACCTTC. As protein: CASSQDRGHGYTF. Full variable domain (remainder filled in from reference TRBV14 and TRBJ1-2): EAGVTQFPSHSVIEKGQTVTLRCDPISGHDNLYWYRRVMGKEIKFLLHFVKESKQDESGMPNNRFLAERTGGTYSTLKVQPAELEDSGVYFCASSQDRGHGYTFGSGTRLTVV.

CDR3 protein: CASSLYGSQDNSPLHF. Written as DNA, the CDR3 is TGTGCCAGCAGTTTATACGGGAGCCAGGATAATTCACCCCTCCACTTT. The V call is TRBV27, the J call TRBJ1-6; no clear D gene. The CDR3 sequence is 16 residues long. The V gene's germline CDR1 is MNHEY and CDR2 SMNVEV (reference sequence). Between the trimmed V and J ends, which lost 1 base and 5 bases, there was a span of 12 bases.

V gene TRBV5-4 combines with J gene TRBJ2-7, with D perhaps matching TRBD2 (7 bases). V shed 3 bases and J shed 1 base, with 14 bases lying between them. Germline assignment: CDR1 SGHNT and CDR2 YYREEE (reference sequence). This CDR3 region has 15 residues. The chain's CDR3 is CASSSSRGGSYEQYF. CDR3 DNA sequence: TGTGCCAGCAGCTCCTCTAGGGGGGGGTCCTACGAGCAGTACTTC.

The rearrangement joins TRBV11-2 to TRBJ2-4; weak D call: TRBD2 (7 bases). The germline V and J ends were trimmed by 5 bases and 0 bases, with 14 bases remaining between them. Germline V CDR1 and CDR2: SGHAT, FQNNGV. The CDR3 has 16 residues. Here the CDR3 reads CASSPRGGLAKNIQYF. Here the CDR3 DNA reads TGTGCCAGCAGCCCGAGGGGGGGTCTAGCCAAAAACATTCAGTACTTC.

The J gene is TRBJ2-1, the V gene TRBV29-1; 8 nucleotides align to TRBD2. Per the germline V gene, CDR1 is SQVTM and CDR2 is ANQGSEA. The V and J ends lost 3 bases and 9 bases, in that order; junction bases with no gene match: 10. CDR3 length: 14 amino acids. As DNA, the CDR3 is TGCAGCGTTGAGGCTAGCGGGCACGGGGGTGAGCAGTTCTTC. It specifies CSVEASGHGGEQFF.

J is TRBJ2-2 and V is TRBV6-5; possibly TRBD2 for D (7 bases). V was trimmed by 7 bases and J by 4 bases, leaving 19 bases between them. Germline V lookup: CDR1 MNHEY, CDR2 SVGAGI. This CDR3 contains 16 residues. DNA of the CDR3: TGTGCCAGCACCTACTCCGGGGGGCTGGTCACCGGGGAGCTGTTTTTT. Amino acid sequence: CASTYSGGLVTGELFF.